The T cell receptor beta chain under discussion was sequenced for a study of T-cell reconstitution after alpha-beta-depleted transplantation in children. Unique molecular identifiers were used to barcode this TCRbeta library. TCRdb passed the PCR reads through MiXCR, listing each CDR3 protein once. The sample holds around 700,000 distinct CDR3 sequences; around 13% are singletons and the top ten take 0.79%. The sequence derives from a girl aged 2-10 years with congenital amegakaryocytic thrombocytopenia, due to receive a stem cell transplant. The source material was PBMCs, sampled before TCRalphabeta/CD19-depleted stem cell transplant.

This chain's CDR3 is CASSLAHGLAFSTDTQYF. The CDR3 DNA sequence: TGTGCCAGCAGCTTAGCGCATGGACTCGCCTTTAGCACAGATACGCAGTATTTT. The V gene is TRBV11-1, the J gene TRBJ2-3; possibly TRBD2 for D (5 bases). The CDR3 is made up of 18 amino acids. Trimming left V 0 bases short and J 0 bases short, with 16 bases between. Germline V gives CDR1 SGHAT, CDR2 FQDESV (reference sequence). Using reference TRBV11-1 and TRBJ2-3 for the parts outside the CDR3, the full variable domain is EAEVAQSPRYKITEKSQAVAFWCDPISGHATLYWYRQILGQGPELLVQFQDESVVDDSQLPKDRFSAERLKGVDSTLKIQPAELGDSAMYLCASSLAHGLAFSTDTQYFGPGTRLTVL.